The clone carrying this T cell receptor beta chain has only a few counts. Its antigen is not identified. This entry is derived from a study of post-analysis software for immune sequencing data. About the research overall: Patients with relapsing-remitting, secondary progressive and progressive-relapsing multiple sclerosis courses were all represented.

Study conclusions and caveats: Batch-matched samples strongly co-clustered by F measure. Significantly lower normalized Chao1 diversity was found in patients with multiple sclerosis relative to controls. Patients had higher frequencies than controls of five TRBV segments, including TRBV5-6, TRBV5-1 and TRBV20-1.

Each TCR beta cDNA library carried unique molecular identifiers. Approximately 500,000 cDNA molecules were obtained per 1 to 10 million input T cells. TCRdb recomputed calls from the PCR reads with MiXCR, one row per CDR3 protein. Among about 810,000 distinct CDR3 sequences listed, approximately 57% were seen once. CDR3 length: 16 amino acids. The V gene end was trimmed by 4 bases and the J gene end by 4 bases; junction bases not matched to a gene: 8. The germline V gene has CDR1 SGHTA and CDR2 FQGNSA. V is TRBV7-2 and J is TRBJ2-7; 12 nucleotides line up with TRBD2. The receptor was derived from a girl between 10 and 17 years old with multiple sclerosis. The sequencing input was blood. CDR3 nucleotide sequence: TGTGCCAGCAGCTCCTCACAGACTAGCGGGAGATACGAGCAGTACTTC. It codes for CASSSSQTSGRYEQYF.